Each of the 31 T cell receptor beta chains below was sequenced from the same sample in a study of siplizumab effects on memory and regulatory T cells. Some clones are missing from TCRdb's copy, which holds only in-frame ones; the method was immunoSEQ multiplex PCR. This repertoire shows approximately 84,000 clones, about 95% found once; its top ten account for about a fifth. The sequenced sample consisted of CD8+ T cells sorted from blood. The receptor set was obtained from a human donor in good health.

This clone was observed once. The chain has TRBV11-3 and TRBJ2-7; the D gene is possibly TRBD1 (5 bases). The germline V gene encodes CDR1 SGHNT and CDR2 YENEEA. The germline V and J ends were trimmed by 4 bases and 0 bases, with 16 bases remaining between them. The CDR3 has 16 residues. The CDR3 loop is CASSYRWGRASYEQYF. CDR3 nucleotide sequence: TGTGCCAGCAGCTACCGTTGGGGCAGGGCCTCCTACGAGCAGTACTTC.

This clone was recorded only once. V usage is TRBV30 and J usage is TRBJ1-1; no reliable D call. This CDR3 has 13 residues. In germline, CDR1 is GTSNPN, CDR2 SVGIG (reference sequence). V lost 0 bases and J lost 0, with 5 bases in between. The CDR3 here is CAWSVEVNTEAFF. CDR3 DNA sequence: TGTGCCTGGAGTGTAGAAGTGAACACTGAAGCTTTCTTT.

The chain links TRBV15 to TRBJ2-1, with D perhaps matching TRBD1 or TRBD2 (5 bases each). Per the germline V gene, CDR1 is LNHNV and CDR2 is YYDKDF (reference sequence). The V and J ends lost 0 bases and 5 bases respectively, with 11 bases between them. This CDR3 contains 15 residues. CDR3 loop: CATSREGEENNEQFF. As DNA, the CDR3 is TGTGCCACCAGCAGAGAGGGGGAAGAGAACAATGAGCAGTTCTTC.

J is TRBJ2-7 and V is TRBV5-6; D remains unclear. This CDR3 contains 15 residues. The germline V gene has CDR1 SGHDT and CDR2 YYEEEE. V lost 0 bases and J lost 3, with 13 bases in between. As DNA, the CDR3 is TGTGCCAGCAGCTTGGCCGGCGGAGTTCACTACGAGCAGTACTTC. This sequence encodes CASSLAGGVHYEQYF.

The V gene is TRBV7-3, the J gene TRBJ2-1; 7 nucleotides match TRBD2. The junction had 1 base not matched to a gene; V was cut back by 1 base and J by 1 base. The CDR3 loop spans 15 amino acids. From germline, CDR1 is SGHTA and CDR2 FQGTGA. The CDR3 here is CASSLRGGSYNEQFF. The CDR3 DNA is TGTGCCAGCAGCTTAAGGGGGGGTTCCTACAATGAGCAGTTCTTC.

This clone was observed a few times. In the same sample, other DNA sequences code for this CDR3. The CDR3 DNA is TGTGCCAGCAGTTTACGGGGGAATCAGCCCCAGCATTTT. This encodes CASSLRGNQPQHF. The chain uses TRBV27 and TRBJ1-5; tentative D call: TRBD1 (5 bases). This CDR3 comprises 13 residues. Trimming pared 2 bases from V and 4 bases from J, leaving 6 bases between. Germline V gives CDR1 MNHEY, CDR2 SMNVEV (reference sequence).

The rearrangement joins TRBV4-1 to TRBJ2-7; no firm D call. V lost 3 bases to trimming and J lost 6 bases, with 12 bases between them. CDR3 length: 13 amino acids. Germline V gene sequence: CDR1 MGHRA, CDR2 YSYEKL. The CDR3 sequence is CASSQWQTSEQYF. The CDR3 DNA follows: TGCGCCAGCAGCCAGTGGCAGACCTCCGAGCAGTACTTC.

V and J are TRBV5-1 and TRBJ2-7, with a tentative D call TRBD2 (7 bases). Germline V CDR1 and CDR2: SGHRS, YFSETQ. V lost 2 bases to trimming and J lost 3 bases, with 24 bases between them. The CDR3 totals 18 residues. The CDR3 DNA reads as TGCGCCAGCAGCTTTCTTCTCTCTAGCGGAAGGGGGGTCTACGAGCAGTACTTC. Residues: CASSFLLSSGRGVYEQYF.

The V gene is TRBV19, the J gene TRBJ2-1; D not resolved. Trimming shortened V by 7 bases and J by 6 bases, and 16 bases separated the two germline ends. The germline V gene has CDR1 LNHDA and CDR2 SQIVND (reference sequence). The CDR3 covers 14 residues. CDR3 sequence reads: CASNLGLDANEQFF. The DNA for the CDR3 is TGTGCCAGTAACCTCGGGCTAGACGCCAATGAGCAGTTCTTC.

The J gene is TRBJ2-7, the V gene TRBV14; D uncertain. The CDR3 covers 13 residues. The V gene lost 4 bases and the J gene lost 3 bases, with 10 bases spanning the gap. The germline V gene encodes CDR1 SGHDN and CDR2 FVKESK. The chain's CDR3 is CASSLRSHYEQYF. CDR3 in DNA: TGTGCCAGCAGCCTCCGCAGCCACTACGAGCAGTACTTC.

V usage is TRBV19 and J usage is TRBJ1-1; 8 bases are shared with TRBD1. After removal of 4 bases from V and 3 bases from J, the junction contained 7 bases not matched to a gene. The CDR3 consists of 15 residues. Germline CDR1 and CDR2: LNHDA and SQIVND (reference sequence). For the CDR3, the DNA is TGTGCCAGTAGTAAGGACAGGGAGGGGCACACTGAAGCTTTCTTT. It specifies CASSKDREGHTEAFF. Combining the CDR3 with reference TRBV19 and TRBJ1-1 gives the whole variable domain DGGITQSPKYLFRKEGQNVTLSCEQNLNHDAMYWYRQDPGQGLRLIYYSQIVNDFQKGDIAEGYSVSREKKESFPLTVTSAQKNPTAFYLCASSKDREGHTEAFFGQGTRLTVV.

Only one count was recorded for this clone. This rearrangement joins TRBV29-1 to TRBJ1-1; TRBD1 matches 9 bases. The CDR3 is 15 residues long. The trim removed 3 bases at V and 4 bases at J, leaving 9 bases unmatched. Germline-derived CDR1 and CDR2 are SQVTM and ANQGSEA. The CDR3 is CSVEPITGGGTEAFF. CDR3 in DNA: TGCAGCGTTGAGCCCATAACAGGGGGCGGCACTGAAGCTTTCTTT.

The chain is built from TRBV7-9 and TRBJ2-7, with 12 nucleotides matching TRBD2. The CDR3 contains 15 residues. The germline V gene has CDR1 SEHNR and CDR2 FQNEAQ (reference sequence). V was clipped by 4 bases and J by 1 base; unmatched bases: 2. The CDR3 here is CASSSGLAGSYEQYF. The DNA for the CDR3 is TGTGCCAGCAGCTCAGGACTAGCGGGGTCCTACGAGCAGTACTTC.

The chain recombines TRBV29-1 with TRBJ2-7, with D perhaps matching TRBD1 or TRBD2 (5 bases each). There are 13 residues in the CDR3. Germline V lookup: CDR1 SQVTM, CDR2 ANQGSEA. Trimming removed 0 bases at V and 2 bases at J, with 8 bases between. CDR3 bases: TGCAGCGTTGAAGAAATGGGGGCCTACGAGCAGTACTTC. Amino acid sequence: CSVEEMGAYEQYF.

The CDR3 reads CASSFIAGSPEQYF. The DNA of the CDR3 is TGTGCCAGCAGCTTTATAGCAGGGTCTCCCGAGCAGTACTTC. This chain uses TRBV5-4 with TRBJ2-7; D perhaps matches TRBD1 (5 bases). CDR3 length equals 14 residues. Between the trimmed V and J ends, which lost 2 bases and 6 bases, there was a span of 15 bases. Germline CDR1 SGHNT, CDR2 YYREEE (reference sequence).

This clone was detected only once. CDR3 sequence reads: CASSRREPYNEQFF. The CDR3 DNA reads TGTGCCAGTAGTCGGCGAGAACCCTACAATGAGCAGTTCTTC. This chain joins TRBV19 and TRBJ2-1; D is uncertain. Germline CDR1 is LNHDA and CDR2 is SQIVND (reference sequence). The V end was cut by 5 bases, the J end by 2 bases, with 10 bases between. The CDR3 has 14 amino acids. Full variable domain (missing parts from reference TRBV19 and TRBJ2-1): DGGITQSPKYLFRKEGQNVTLSCEQNLNHDAMYWYRQDPGQGLRLIYYSQIVNDFQKGDIAEGYSVSREKKESFPLTVTSAQKNPTAFYLCASSRREPYNEQFFGPGTRLTVL.

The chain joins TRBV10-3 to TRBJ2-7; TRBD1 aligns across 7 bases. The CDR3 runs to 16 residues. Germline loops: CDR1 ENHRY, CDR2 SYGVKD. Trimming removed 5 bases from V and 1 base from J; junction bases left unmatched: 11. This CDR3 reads CAISQFDRVNSYEQYF. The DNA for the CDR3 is TGTGCCATCAGTCAATTCGACAGGGTTAATTCCTACGAGCAGTACTTC.

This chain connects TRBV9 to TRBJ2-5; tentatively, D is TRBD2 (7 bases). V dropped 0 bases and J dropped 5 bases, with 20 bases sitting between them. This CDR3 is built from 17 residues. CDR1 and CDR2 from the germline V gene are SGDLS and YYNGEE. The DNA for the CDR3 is TGTGCCAGCAGCGTAGATAATTCGCGGGGGCGAGGGGAGACCCAGTACTTC. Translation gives CASSVDNSRGRGETQYF.

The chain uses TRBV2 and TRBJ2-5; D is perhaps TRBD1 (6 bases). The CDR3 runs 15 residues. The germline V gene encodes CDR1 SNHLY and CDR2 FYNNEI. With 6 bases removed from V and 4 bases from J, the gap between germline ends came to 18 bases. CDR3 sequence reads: CASSSNTGSRETQYF. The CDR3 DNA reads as TGTGCCAGCAGCTCGAACACAGGGAGTCGAGAGACCCAGTACTTC. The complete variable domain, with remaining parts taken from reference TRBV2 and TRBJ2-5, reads EPEVTQTPSHQVTQMGQEVILRCVPISNHLYFYWYRQILGQKVEFLVSFYNNEISEKSEIFDDQFSVERPDGSNFTLKIRSTKLEDSAMYFCASSSNTGSRETQYFGPGTRLLVL.

In nucleotides, the CDR3 is TGCGCCAGCAGCTTCGCCGAAAGCCCCTACGAGCAGTACTTC. Protein product: CASSFAESPYEQYF. The chain is built from TRBV5-1 and TRBJ2-7; D is unresolved. CDR1 and CDR2 (germline): SGHRS, YFSETQ. CDR3 length: 14 amino acids. Between the trimmed V and J ends, which lost 2 bases and 2 bases, there was a span of 11 bases.

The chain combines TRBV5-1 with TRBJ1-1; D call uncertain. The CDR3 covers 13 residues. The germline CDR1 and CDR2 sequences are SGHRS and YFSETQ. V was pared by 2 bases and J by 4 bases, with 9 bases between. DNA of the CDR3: TGCGCCAGCAGCTTCGACGGACCCACTGAAGCTTTCTTT. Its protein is CASSFDGPTEAFF.

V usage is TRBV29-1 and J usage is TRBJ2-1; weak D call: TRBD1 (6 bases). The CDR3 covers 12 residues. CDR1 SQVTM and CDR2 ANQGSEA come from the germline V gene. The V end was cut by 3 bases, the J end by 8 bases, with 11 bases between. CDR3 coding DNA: TGCAGCGTTGACATACAGGGCTATGAGCAGTTCTTC. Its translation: CSVDIQGYEQFF.

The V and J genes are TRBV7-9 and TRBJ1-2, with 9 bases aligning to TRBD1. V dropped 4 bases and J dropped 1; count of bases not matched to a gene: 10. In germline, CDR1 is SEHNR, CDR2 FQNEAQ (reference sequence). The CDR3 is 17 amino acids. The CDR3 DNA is TGTGCCAGCAGCTCAACAGGGGGCCTTCTGTTTAACTATGGCTACACCTTC. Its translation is CASSSTGGLLFNYGYTF.

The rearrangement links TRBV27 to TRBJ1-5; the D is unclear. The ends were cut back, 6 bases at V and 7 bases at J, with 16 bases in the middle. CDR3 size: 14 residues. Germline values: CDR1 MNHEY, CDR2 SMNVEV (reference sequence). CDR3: CASSLGFSGQPQHF. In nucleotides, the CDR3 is TGTGCCAGCAGCCTTGGATTTTCGGGGCAGCCCCAGCATTTT.

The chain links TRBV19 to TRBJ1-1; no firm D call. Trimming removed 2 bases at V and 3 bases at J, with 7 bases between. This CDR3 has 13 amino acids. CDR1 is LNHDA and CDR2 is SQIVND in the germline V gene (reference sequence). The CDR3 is CASSITTYTEAFF. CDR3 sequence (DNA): TGTGCCAGTAGTATAACCACTTACACTGAAGCTTTCTTT.

Here the CDR3 DNA reads TGTGCCAGTTCCGGGCGCCCATCCTACGAGCAGTACTTC. This sequence encodes CASSGRPSYEQYF. This chain uses TRBV28 with TRBJ2-7; D gene unclear. The CDR3 has 13 residues. The V and J ends lost 9 bases and 1 base respectively, with 13 bases between them. Germline V gene sequence: CDR1 MDHEN, CDR2 SYDVKM.

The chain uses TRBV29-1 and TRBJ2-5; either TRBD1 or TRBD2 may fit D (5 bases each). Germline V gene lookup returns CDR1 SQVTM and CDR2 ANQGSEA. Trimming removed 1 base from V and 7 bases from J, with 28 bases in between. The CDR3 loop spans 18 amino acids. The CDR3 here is CSVEGRPPGTPGRVTQYF. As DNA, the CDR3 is TGCAGCGTTGAAGGCCGGCCCCCCGGGACCCCCGGGCGAGTGACCCAGTACTTC. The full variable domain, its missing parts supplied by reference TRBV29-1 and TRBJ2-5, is SAVISQKPSRDICQRGTSLTIQCQVDSQVTMMFWYRQQPGQSLTLIATANQGSEATYESGFVIDKFPISRPNLTFSTLTVSNMSPEDSSIYLCSVEGRPPGTPGRVTQYFGPGTRLLVL.

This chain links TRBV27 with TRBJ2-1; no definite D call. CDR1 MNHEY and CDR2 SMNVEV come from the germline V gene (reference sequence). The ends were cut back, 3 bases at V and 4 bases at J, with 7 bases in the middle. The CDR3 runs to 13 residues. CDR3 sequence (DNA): TGTGCCAGCAGTTTTTTCTCGTACAATGAGCAGTTCTTC. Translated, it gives CASSFFSYNEQFF.

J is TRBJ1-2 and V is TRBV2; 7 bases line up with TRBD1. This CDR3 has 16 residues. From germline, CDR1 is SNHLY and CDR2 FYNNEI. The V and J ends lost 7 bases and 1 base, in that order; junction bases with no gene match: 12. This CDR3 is CASTHSGTVNNYGYTF. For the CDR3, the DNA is TGTGCCAGCACTCACTCCGGGACAGTCAATAACTATGGCTACACCTTC.

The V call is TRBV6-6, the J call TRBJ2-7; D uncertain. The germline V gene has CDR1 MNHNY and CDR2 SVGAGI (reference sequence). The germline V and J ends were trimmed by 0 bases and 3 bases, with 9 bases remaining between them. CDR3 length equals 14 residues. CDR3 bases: TGTGCCAGCAGTTACTCGACCGATATCTACGAGCAGTACTTC. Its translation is CASSYSTDIYEQYF.

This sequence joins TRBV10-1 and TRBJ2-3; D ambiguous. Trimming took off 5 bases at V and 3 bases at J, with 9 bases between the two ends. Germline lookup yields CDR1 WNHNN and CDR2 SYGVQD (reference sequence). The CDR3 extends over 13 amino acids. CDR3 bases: TGCGCCAGCAGTAGAACTCGAACAGATACGCAGTATTTT. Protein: CASSRTRTDTQYF.